Given below is one T cell receptor (beta chain) in context. CDR3 length equals 14 residues. V lost 1 base and J 4 bases, leaving 9 bases between the germline ends. Germline V CDR1 and CDR2: SGHNT, YENEEA. The data derive from a study of cytomegalovirus exposure and HLA in healthy donors. In the PCR, 60 Vbeta and 13 Jbeta primers were used. TCRdb keeps only in-frame clones here, not all; method: immunoSEQ multiplex PCR. This sample contains 120,000 to 150,000 clones. The chain uses TRBV11-3 and TRBJ2-3; weak D call: TRBD1 (5 bases). The clonotype comes from a woman in her late teens or twenties in good health and CMV-seronegative. Sequencing was done on a sample of PBMCs. CDR3 loop: CASSLGRGADTQYF. CDR3 in DNA: TGTGCCAGCAGCTTAGGTAGGGGTGCAGATACGCAGTATTTT.